This T cell receptor (beta chain) was sequenced in a study of T-cell reconstitution after alpha-beta-depleted transplantation in children. Points from the study as a whole: In some patients, recipient T cells and intrathymic progenitors surviving conditioning explained high day-60 diversity.

CDR3 size: 15 residues. V lost 2 bases, J lost 3 bases, and 2 bases stayed unmatched. Details on this clonotype: Antigen: not known.

Unique molecular identifiers featured in how the TCRbeta library was prepared. TCRdb reprocessed the PCR reads with MiXCR, giving one entry per CDR3 protein. The sample shows about 580,000 distinct CDR3 sequences, around 27% of them seen only once. The sequence came from a boy less than two years old with Wiskott-Aldrich syndrome, due to receive a stem cell transplant. The rearrangement uses TRBV12-3 or TRBV12-4 and TRBJ2-7; the match to TRBD2 covers 12 bases. Sequencing was performed on PBMCs, taken before TCRalphabeta/CD19-depleted stem cell transplant. In nucleotides, the CDR3 is TGTGCCAGCAGTTTAAAGACTAGCGGGGGCTACGAGCAGTACTTC. It is translated as CASSLKTSGGYEQYF.